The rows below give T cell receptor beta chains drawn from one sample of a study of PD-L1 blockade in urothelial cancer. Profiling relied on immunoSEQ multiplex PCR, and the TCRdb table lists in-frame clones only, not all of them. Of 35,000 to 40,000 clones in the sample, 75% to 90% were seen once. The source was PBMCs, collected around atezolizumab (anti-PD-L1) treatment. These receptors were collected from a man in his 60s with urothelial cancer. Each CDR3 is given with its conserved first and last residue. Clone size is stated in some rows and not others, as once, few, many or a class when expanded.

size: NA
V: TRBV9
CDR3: CASSALGLAVYNEQFF

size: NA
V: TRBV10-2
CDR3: CASSEGVSGLTDTQYF

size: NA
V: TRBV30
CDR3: CAWSVTRWDRANYGYTF

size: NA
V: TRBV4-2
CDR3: CASSRAGFGTGVEKLFF

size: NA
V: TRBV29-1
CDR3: CSADGTGWSEAFF

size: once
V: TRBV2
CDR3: CASSGGWGDASYEQYF

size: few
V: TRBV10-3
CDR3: CAISDPRRTGASYEQYF

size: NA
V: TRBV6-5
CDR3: CASSAAGSNQPQHF

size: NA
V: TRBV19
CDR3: CPRPPGQGTSGSTDTQYF

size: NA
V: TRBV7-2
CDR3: CASSLRGRSTDTQYF

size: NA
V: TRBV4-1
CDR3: CASSPGDYGYTF

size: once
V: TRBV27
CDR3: CASSFRGSNQPQHF

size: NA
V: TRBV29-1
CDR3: CSVEGDRSGANVLTF

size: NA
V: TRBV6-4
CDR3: CASSRDNYNEQFF

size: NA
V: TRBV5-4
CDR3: CASGRGLQETQYF

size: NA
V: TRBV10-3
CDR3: CATQPGQGPSPLHF

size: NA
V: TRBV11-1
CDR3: CASSLAGSSYEQYF

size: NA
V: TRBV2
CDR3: CASSERVRFSSYNSPLHF

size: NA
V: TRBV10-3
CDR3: CAIRETANTGELFF

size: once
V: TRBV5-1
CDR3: CASSLVGDYEQFF

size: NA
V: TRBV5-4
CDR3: CASSLGGSGNSPLHF

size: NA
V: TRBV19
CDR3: CASSMGGTFGYTF

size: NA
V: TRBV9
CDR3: CASSPGTGTLYEQYF

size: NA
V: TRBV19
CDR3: CASSIDGQTNEQFF

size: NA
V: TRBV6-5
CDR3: CASSYSGTGGEEQYF

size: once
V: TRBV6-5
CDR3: CASSPGETQYF

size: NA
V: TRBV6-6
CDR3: CASRTDSDYEQYF

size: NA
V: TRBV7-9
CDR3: CASSLLASVMNTEAFF

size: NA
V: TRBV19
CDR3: CASSIGGTSYEQYF

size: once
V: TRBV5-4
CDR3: CASSPGGPRETQYF

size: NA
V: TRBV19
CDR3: CASSTPQGAPNEQYF

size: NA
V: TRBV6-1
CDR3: CASSRSDRNYGYTF

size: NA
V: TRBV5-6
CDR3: CASSPGGSGANVLTF

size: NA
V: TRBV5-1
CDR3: CASKRDGERAEQFF

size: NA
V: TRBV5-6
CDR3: CASSFRVYEQYF

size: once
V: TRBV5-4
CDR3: CASSWGTSYEQYF

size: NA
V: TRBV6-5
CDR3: CASSYWDSNSPLHF

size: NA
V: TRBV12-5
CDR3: CASGDRAFFTGELFF

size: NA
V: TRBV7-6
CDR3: CASSPREGALPYNEQFF

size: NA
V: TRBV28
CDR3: CASSIKNFEAFF